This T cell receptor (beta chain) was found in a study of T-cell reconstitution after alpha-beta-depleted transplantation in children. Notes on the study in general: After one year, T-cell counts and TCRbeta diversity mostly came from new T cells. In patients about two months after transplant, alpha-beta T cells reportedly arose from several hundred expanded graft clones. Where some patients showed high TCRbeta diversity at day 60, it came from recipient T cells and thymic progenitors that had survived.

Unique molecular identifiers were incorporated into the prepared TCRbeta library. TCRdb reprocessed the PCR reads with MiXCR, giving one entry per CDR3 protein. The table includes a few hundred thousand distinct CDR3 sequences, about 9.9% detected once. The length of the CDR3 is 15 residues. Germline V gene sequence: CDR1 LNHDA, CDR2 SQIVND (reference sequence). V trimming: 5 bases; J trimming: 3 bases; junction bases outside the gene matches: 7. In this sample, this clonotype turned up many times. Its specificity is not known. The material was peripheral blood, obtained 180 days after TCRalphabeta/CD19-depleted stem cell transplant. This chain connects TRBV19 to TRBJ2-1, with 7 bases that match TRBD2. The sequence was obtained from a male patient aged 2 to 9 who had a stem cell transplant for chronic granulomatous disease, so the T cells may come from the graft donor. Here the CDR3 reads CASSRGRAIYNEQFF. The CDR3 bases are TGTGCCAGTAGTCGCGGGAGAGCAATCTACAATGAGCAGTTCTTC.